What follows is one T cell receptor beta chain and its context. Its target is not known. This sample was taken from a study of T cell responses to AZD1222 COVID-19 vaccine. Whole-study results and caveats: Repertoire sampling happened only post peak T cell response.

Using immunoSEQ multiplex PCR, the repertoire was profiled, and TCRdb retains in-frame clones only, with some absent. The sample carries 130,000 to 150,000 clones, approximately 86% recorded once. Germline CDR1 SGDLS, CDR2 YYNGEE. The V end was cut by 2 bases, the J end by 5 bases, with 14 bases between. The CDR3 length is 15 residues. This sequence originates from an adult who received the AZD1222 COVID-19 vaccine. Source: peripheral blood, taken 28 days after the second AZD1222 dose. The chain has TRBV9 and TRBJ2-1; D is perhaps TRBD2 (6 bases). The CDR3 DNA sequence: TGTGCCAGCAGCGTTAACTCCGGGACTCACAATGAGCAGTTCTTC. Protein sequence: CASSVNSGTHNEQFF. Together with reference TRBV9 and TRBJ2-1, the CDR3 gives the full variable domain: DSGVTQTPKHLITATGQRVTLRCSPRSGDLSVYWYQQSLDQGLQFLIQYYNGEERAKGNILERFSAQQFPDLHSELNLSSLELGDSALYFCASSVNSGTHNEQFFGPGTRLTVL.